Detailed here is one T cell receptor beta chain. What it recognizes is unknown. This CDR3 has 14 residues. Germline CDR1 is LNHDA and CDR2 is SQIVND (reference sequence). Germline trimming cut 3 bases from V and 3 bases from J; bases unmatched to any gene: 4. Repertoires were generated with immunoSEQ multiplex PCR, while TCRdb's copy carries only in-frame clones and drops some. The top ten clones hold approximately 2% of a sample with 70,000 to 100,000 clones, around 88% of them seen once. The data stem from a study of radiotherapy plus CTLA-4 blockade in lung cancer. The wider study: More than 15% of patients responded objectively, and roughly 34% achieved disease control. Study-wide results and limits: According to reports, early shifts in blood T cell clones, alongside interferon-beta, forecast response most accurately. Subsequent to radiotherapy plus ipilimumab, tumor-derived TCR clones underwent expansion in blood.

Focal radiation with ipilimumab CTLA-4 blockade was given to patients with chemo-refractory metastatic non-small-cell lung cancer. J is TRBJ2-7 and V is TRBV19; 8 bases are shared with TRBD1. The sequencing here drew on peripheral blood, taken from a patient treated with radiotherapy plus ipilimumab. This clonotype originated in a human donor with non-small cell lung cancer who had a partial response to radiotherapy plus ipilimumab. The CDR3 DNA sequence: TGTGCCAGTAGTATGGCAGGGGGCCACTACGAGCAGTACTTC. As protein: CASSMAGGHYEQYF.